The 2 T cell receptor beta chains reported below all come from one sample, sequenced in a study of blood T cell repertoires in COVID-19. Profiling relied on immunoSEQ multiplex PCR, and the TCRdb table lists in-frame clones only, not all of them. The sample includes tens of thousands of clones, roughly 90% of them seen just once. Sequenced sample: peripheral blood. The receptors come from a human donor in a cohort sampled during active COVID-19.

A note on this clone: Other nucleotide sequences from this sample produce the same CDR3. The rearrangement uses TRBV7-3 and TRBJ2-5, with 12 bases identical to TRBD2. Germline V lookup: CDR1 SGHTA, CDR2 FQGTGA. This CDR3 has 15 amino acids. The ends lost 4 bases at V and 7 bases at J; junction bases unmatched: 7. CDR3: CASSSGLAGTGTQYF. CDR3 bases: TGTGCCAGCAGCTCAGGACTAGCGGGGACGGGGACCCAGTACTTC.

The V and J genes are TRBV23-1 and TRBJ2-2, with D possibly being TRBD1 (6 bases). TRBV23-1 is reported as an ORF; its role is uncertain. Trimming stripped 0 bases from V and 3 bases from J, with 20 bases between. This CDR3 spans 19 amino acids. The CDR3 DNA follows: TGCGCCAGCAGTCAATCGAGGTCATGTAGACAGGACTACACCGGGGAGCTGTTTTTT. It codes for CASSQSRSCRQDYTGELFF.